What follows is one T cell receptor (beta chain) and its context. Libraries were prepared by immunoSEQ multiplex PCR; TCRdb keeps only in-frame clonotypes and omits some of them. The sample contains approximately 39,000 clones, 77% of which appear only once. Germline values: CDR1 ENHRY, CDR2 SYGVKD. V was shortened by 4 bases and J by 0 bases, with 3 bases between the two germline ends. The CDR3 contains 13 residues. Time point meaning: cycle 4 day 1 (C4D1), after 5 to 7 weeks of nivolumab. All the patients suffered relapse after autologous stem cell transplantation, and brentuximab vedotin exposure differed. This sample was included in a study of PD-1 blockade in classical Hodgkin lymphoma.

The gene calls are TRBV10-3 and TRBJ2-2; unclear D gene. The sample was peripheral blood mononuclear cells (PBMCs), taken before the fourth cycle of nivolumab. This receptor was obtained from a human donor with classical Hodgkin lymphoma. Here the CDR3 DNA reads TGTGCCATCAGTGGATCGAACACCGGGGAGCTGTTTTTT. Protein product: CAISGSNTGELFF.